Listed below are T cell receptor beta chains from one sample, sequenced in a study of T cells in localized non-small cell lung cancer. Only in-frame clones appear in the TCRdb table, and some are missing; sequencing was by immunoSEQ multiplex PCR. Of some 52,000 clones in the sample, roughly 90% were seen once. Specimen: peripheral blood, collected before any cancer treatment. Receptors originate from a male donor at least 60 years old with stage III squamous cell lung carcinoma. Both conserved end residues are part of each CDR3. A D gene is named only where the DNA matches it firmly. The size entry is marked missing in some rows and otherwise reads once, few, many or a size class.

.	.	TRBJ1-1	TRBV4-2	CASSQVQRQAGNTEAFF	TGTGCCAGCAGCCAAGTGCAACGGCAGGCGGGGAACACTGAAGCTTTCTTT
.	.	TRBJ1-2	TRBV11-2	CASSAYEYGYTF	TGTGCCAGCAGCGCCTACGAGTATGGCTACACCTTC
.	.	TRBJ2-6	TRBV9	CASSVGGAVPISGANVLTF	TGTGCCAGCAGCGTAGGGGGTGCGGTACCAATCTCTGGGGCCAACGTCCTGACTTTC
.	.	TRBJ2-3	TRBV7-3	CASSPESVGSGDTQYF	TGTGCCAGCAGCCCAGAAAGTGTCGGAAGTGGAGATACGCAGTATTTT
.	TRBD2	TRBJ2-3	TRBV30	CAWSLAGGYTDTQYF	TGTGCCTGGAGTTTAGCGGGGGGCTACACAGATACGCAGTATTTT
.	TRBD1	TRBJ1-2	TRBV7-6	CASSPQGQGYTF	TGTGCCAGCAGTCCACAGGGGCAAGGCTACACCTTC
.	.	TRBJ2-1	TRBV4-1	CASSQDIPFAYNEQFF	TGCGCCAGCAGCCAAGATATTCCCTTCGCCTACAATGAGCAGTTCTTC
.	.	TRBJ2-7	TRBV10-2	CASSQAGREQYF	TGCGCCAGCAGTCAGGCGGGCCGTGAGCAGTACTTC
.	.	TRBJ2-3	TRBV6-6	CASSYSKTSRDTQYF	TGTGCCAGCAGTTACTCGAAGACTAGTCGGGATACGCAGTATTTT
.	TRBD1	TRBJ1-2	TRBV18	CASSRDSSNYGYTF	TGTGCCAGCTCACGGGACAGTAGTAACTATGGCTACACCTTC
.	TRBD1	TRBJ2-1	TRBV5-5	CASSFRTTGTGDNEQFF	TGTGCCAGCAGCTTTCGAACCACAGGGACAGGGGACAATGAGCAGTTCTTC
.	TRBD2	TRBJ2-5	TRBV5-1	CASSLLGLAGGETQYF	TGCGCCAGCAGCCTGTTGGGACTAGCGGGAGGAGAGACCCAGTACTTC
.	.	TRBJ1-3	TRBV9	CASSATDTSGNTIYF	TGTGCCAGCAGCGCCACCGACACTTCTGGAAACACCATATATTTT
.	.	TRBJ1-2	TRBV7-9	CASSSSPPGDGGYTF	TGTGCCAGCAGCTCTTCCCCCCCAGGGGACGGTGGCTACACCTTC
.	.	TRBJ2-2	TRBV5-1	CASSSSGNTGELFF	TGCGCCAGCAGCTCAAGCGGGAACACCGGGGAGCTGTTTTTT
once	TRBD2	TRBJ2-1	TRBV4-3	CASSRAGGGPNEQFF	TGCGCCAGCAGCCGAGCGGGGGGGGGACCCAATGAGCAGTTCTTC
.	.	TRBJ2-1	TRBV19	CASSLSRGSYNEQFF	TGTGCCAGTAGCCTTTCCCGAGGCTCCTACAATGAGCAGTTCTTC
once	TRBD2	TRBJ2-3	TRBV7-3	CASSSTSGRWVDTQYF	TGTGCCAGCAGCTCAACTAGCGGGAGATGGGTGGATACGCAGTATTTT
.	.	TRBJ2-6	TRBV5-4	CASSLGGAGSSGANVLTF	TGTGCCAGCAGCTTGGGCGGGGCCGGGAGCTCTGGGGCCAACGTCCTGACTTTC
once	TRBD1	TRBJ1-6	TRBV2	CASSPGQGYSPLHF	TGTGCCAGCAGCCCGGGACAGGGGTATTCACCCCTCCACTTT
.	.	TRBJ1-4	TRBV18	CASSPPLKGEKLFF	TGTGCCAGCTCACCACCGCTTAAGGGTGAAAAACTGTTTTTT
.	.	TRBJ2-7	TRBV5-1	CASSLASGVGTYEQYF	TGCGCCAGCAGCTTGGCCTCAGGGGTAGGGACCTACGAGCAGTACTTC
.	.	TRBJ1-2	TRBV5-6	CASSLVGRERDGYTF	TGTGCCAGCAGCTTGGTTGGCAGGGAAAGGGATGGCTACACCTTC
.	.	TRBJ2-7	TRBV2	CASRSVRDRIYEQYF	TGTGCCAGCAGGTCAGTCCGAGACAGGATCTACGAGCAGTACTTC
.	.	TRBJ2-7	TRBV6-5	CASSSGTLTYEQYF	TGTGCCAGCAGTTCCGGGACACTTACCTACGAGCAGTACTTC
.	TRBD2	TRBJ2-7	TRBV2	CASRKLATLDEQYF	TGTGCCAGCAGAAAACTAGCGACTCTGGACGAGCAGTACTTC
.	TRBD1	TRBJ2-5	TRBV2	CASRPTARDRGRGETQYF	TGTGCCAGCAGGCCGACAGCCCGGGACAGGGGGCGAGGAGAGACCCAGTACTTC
few	.	TRBJ2-5	TRBV10-3	CAMSRDRRETQYF	TGTGCCATGAGTAGGGATCGGCGGGAGACCCAGTACTTC
.	TRBD1	TRBJ2-1	TRBV5-1	CASSLLQGEQFF	TGCGCCAGCAGCTTGCTACAGGGGGAGCAGTTCTTC
.	.	TRBJ1-1	TRBV5-5	CASSLNGGTEAFF	TGTGCCAGCAGCTTGAATGGAGGCACTGAAGCTTTCTTT
.	.	TRBJ1-2	TRBV13	CASSLVAGRGYTF	TGTGCCAGCAGCTTAGTGGCAGGGCGAGGCTACACCTTC
.	.	TRBJ1-1	TRBV5-1	CASSFEGSNTEAFF	TGCGCCAGCAGCTTCGAGGGCTCTAACACTGAAGCTTTCTTT